A selection of T cell receptor beta chains follows, all from one sample in a study of shared clonotypes between healthy human individuals. Only in-frame clones appear in the TCRdb table, and some are missing; sequencing was by immunoSEQ multiplex PCR. The top ten clones hold roughly 0.15% of a sample with roughly 2.5 million clones, 90% to 95% of them seen once. Specimen: naive CD4+ T cells sorted from blood. The source is a man aged 18-30 years in good health. Both conserved end residues are part of each CDR3. A D gene is named only where the DNA matches it firmly. Clone size, where shown, is once, few, many, or a class for clones that have expanded.

j_call d_call v_call clone_size cdr3_aa cdr3_nt
TRBJ1-6 . TRBV6-1 . CASTSSYNSPLHF TGTGCCAGCACGAGCTCCTATAATTCACCCCTCCACTTT
TRBJ1-2 . TRBV7-2 . CASSLATASVYGYTF TGTGCCAGCAGCTTAGCCACAGCCTCAGTTTATGGCTACACCTTC
TRBJ1-4 TRBD1 TRBV6-1 . CASRRSGGGEKLFF TGTGCCAGCAGGAGATCAGGGGGCGGTGAAAAACTGTTTTTT
TRBJ2-1 TRBD2 TRBV5-6 . CASSKLAGGVNEQFF TGTGCCAGCAGCAAACTAGCGGGAGGGGTCAATGAGCAGTTCTTC
TRBJ1-2 . TRBV5-4 . CASSPGEGPGYTF TGTGCCAGCAGCCCCGGGGAGGGGCCCGGCTACACCTTC
TRBJ2-7 . TRBV5-1 . CASSPRAGDSYEQYF TGCGCCAGCAGCCCTCGCGCCGGAGACTCCTACGAGCAGTACTTC
TRBJ2-3 TRBD2 TRBV6-5 . CASSYEAGVTDTQYF TGTGCCAGCAGTTACGAAGCGGGAGTAACTGATACGCAGTATTTT
TRBJ2-7 . TRBV6-6 . CASSYQTTGAYEQYF TGTGCCAGCAGTTACCAAACGACAGGCGCCTACGAGCAGTACTTC
TRBJ1-2 . TRBV6-1 . CASSASGTRGYTF TGTGCCAGCAGCGCTTCGGGGACCCGTGGCTACACCTTC
TRBJ2-3 . TRBV5-6 . CASSLAQSKGDTQYF TGTGCCAGCAGCTTGGCCCAAAGCAAGGGGGATACGCAGTATTTT
TRBJ1-3 . TRBV6-5 . CASRQGTGNTIYF TGTGCCAGCAGACAGGGAACTGGAAACACCATATATTTT
TRBJ1-3 . TRBV9 . CASSVYRPQDTIYF TGTGCCAGCAGCGTTTACAGGCCTCAGGACACCATATATTTT
TRBJ2-5 TRBD1 TRBV2 . CASGQELYQETQYF TGTGCCAGCGGACAGGAGCTGTACCAAGAGACCCAGTACTTC
TRBJ1-1 TRBD1 TRBV18 . CASSPQTGTNTEAFF TGTGCCAGCTCACCTCAGACAGGGACGAACACTGAAGCTTTCTTT
TRBJ1-1 TRBD1 TRBV6-5 once CASSRGTENTEAFF TGTGCCAGCAGCCGCGGGACAGAGAACACTGAAGCTTTCTTT
TRBJ1-1 TRBD1 TRBV7-9 . CASSLSRDRGRGEAFF TGTGCCAGCAGCTTAAGCCGGGACAGGGGGCGAGGTGAAGCTTTCTTT
TRBJ1-1 TRBD1 TRBV7-2 . CASRSDRGSRNTEAFF TGTGCCAGCAGATCGGACAGGGGGTCTCGTAACACTGAAGCTTTCTTT
TRBJ2-1 TRBD1 TRBV19 . CATRGQDYNEQFF TGTGCGACGCGGGGACAGGACTACAATGAGCAGTTCTTC
TRBJ1-5 . TRBV19 . CASSIGEGMEPQHF TGTGCCAGTAGTATAGGAGAGGGGATGGAGCCCCAGCATTTT
TRBJ1-4 TRBD1 TRBV11-2 . CASSSDRTLVGEKLFF TGTGCCAGCAGCTCGGACAGGACCTTAGTCGGTGAAAAACTGTTTTTT
TRBJ1-6 TRBD1 TRBV7-9 . CASSLVQGNNSPLHF TGTGCCAGCAGCTTAGTACAGGGGAACAATTCACCCCTCCACTTT
TRBJ1-2 TRBD1 TRBV18 . CASSPTGGNYGYTF TGTGCCAGCTCACCGACAGGGGGCAACTATGGCTACACCTTC
TRBJ2-7 TRBD2 TRBV15 . CATSSGLAGGYF TGTGCCACCAGCAGTGGACTAGCGGGAGGGTATTTC
TRBJ1-1 TRBD1 TRBV9 . CASSSYDRGSTEAFF TGTGCCAGCAGCTCCTATGACAGGGGAAGTACTGAAGCTTTCTTT
TRBJ2-3 . TRBV28 . CASSLRGGTDTQYF TGTGCCAGCAGTTTGCGGGGAGGCACAGATACGCAGTATTTT
TRBJ1-5 . TRBV28 . CASSTPWTDSNQPQHF TGTGCCAGCAGTACTCCTTGGACAGATAGCAATCAGCCCCAGCATTTT
TRBJ2-4 TRBD1 TRBV10-3 . CATGQGAFGKNIQYF TGTGCCACCGGACAGGGGGCGTTTGGCAAAAACATTCAGTACTTC
TRBJ1-4 TRBD1 TRBV4-3 . CASSLTGHGGEKLFF TGCGCCAGCAGCCTGACAGGGCACGGTGGTGAAAAACTGTTTTTT
TRBJ2-5 TRBD1 TRBV6-5 . CASSYRGQWETQYF TGTGCCAGCAGTTACAGGGGGCAGTGGGAGACCCAGTACTTC
TRBJ2-3 . TRBV6-6 . CASTTARRDTQYF TGTGCCAGCACCACCGCGAGGAGGGATACGCAGTATTTT
TRBJ2-2 . TRBV6-6 . CASSSRGGSDTGELFF TGTGCCAGCAGCTCTCGTGGGGGGTCGGACACCGGGGAGCTGTTTTTT
TRBJ1-2 TRBD1 TRBV5-6 . CASSLRDRLYGYTF TGTGCCAGCAGCTTGCGGGACAGACTCTATGGCTACACCTTC
TRBJ1-1 . TRBV29-1 once CSVARGGTKGPEAFF TGCAGCGTCGCTAGGGGAGGGACAAAGGGCCCTGAAGCTTTCTTT
TRBJ1-2 TRBD1 TRBV29-1 . CSVLRGSGYGYTF TGCAGCGTCCTCAGGGGGTCTGGCTATGGCTACACCTTC
TRBJ2-3 . TRBV7-6 . CASSTPGAGTHDTQYF TGTGCCAGCAGCACCCCGGGGGCGGGAACCCACGATACGCAGTATTTT
TRBJ2-5 . TRBV18 . CASSPYGETQYF TGTGCCAGCTCACCGTACGGGGAGACCCAGTACTTC
TRBJ2-2 . TRBV28 . CASARGNTGELFF TGTGCCAGCGCACGGGGGAACACCGGGGAGCTGTTTTTT
TRBJ2-7 . TRBV19 . CASSPPGFGEQYF TGTGCCAGTAGTCCCCCAGGTTTTGGCGAGCAGTACTTC
TRBJ2-3 . TRBV7-7 . CASSLGAGATDTQYF TGTGCTAGCAGCTTAGGTGCAGGGGCCACAGATACGCAGTATTTT
TRBJ1-2 . TRBV19 . CASRDGNYGYTF TGTGCCAGTAGGGACGGAAACTATGGCTACACCTTC
TRBJ1-1 . TRBV2 . CASSSARPELRTEAFF TGTGCCAGCAGTTCTGCTCGACCGGAGCTGAGAACTGAAGCTTTCTTT
TRBJ2-7 . TRBV28 . CASSRSSLGVAEQYF TGTGCCAGCAGCCGAAGTTCCCTTGGGGTAGCCGAGCAGTACTTC
TRBJ1-5 . TRBV19 . CASSSTGNSNQPQHF TGTGCCAGTAGTTCAACCGGGAATAGCAATCAGCCCCAGCATTTT
TRBJ2-7 . TRBV5-6 . CASSLTYRERYEQYF TGTGCCAGCAGCTTGACCTACAGGGAAAGGTACGAGCAGTACTTC
TRBJ1-3 TRBD1 TRBV28 . CASSPGGSGNTIYF TGTGCCAGCAGTCCAGGGGGCTCTGGAAACACCATATATTTT
TRBJ1-1 TRBD1 TRBV5-4 . CASSLGQGARNTEAFF TGTGCCAGCAGCTTAGGACAGGGGGCTCGGAACACTGAAGCTTTCTTT
TRBJ1-2 . TRBV28 . CAGREGENYGYTF TGTGCCGGCAGGGAAGGAGAGAACTATGGCTACACCTTC
TRBJ2-7 TRBD1 TRBV19 . CATRTGPQVGEQYF TGTGCCACCAGGACAGGGCCCCAAGTCGGCGAGCAGTACTTC
TRBJ1-1 . TRBV7-2 . CASSLATASPEAFF TGTGCCAGCAGCTTAGCCACAGCATCCCCAGAAGCTTTCTTT
TRBJ2-7 TRBD2 TRBV5-1 . CASSFLTSGSYEQYF TGCGCCAGCAGCTTTCTTACTAGCGGATCCTACGAGCAGTACTTC